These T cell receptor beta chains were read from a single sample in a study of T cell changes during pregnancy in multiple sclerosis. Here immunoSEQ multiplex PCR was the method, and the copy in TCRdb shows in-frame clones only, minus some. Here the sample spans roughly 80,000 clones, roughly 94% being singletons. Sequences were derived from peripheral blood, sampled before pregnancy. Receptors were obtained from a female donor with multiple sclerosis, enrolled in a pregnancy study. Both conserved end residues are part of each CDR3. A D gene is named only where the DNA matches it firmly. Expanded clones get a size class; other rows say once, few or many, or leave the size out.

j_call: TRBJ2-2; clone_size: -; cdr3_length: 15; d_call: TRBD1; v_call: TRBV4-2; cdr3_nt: TGTGCCAGCAGCAAGCGGACAGGGGAGGTCGGGGAGCTGTTTTTT; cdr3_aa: CASSKRTGEVGELFF
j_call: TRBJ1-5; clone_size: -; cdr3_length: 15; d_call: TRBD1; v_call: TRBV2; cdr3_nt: TGTGCCAGCAGTGAATCCGACAGGGGGGACCAGCCCCAGCATTTT; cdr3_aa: CASSESDRGDQPQHF
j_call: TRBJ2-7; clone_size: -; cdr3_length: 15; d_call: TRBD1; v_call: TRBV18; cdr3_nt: TGTGCCAGCTCACTAGGGACAGGGGAAACCTACGAGCAGTACTTC; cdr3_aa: CASSLGTGETYEQYF
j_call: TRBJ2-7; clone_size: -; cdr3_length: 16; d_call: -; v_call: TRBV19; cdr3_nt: TGTGCCAGTAGTGCAGAACAGGGCCTCTACTCCTACGAGCAGTACTTC; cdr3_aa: CASSAEQGLYSYEQYF
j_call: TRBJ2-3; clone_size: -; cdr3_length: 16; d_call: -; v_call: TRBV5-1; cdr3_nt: TGCGCCAGCGGCCTTGGGCAGCTAACTAGCACAGATACGCAGTATTTT; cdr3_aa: CASGLGQLTSTDTQYF
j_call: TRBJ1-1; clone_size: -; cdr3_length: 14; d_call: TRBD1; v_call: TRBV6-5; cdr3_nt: TGTGCCAGCATAATTTTCACAGGGGGCACTGAAGCTTTCTTT; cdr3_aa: CASIIFTGGTEAFF
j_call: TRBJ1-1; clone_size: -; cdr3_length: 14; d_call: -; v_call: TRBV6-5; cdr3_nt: TGTGCCAGCAGACCTAACCGGGTGAACACTGAAGCTTTCTTT; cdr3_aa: CASRPNRVNTEAFF
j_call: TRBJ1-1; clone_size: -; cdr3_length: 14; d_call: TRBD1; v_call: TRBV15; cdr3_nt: TGTGCCACCAGCAGGAAACAGGGGTACACTGAAGCTTTCTTT; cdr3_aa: CATSRKQGYTEAFF
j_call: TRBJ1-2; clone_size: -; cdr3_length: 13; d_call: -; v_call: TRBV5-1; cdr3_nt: TGCGCCAGCAGTTCAAACAGGAACTATGGCTACACCTTC; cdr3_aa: CASSSNRNYGYTF
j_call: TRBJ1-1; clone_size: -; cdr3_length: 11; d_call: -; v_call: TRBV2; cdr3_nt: TGTGCCAGCAGACGAACAGGGATGGCTTTCTTT; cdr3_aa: CASRRTGMAFF
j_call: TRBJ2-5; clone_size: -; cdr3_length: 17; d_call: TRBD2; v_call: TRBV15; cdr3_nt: TGTGCCACCAGCCTACTACTAGCGGGGGACCCCTGGGAGACCCAGTACTTC; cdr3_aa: CATSLLLAGDPWETQYF
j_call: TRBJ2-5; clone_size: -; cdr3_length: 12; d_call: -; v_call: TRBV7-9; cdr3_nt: TGTGCCAGCAGCAGCTTACAAGAGACCCAGTACTTC; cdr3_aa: CASSSLQETQYF
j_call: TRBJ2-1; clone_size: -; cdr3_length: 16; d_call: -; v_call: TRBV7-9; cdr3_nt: TGTGCCAGCAGCTCACCCCCAGGGCTGTCCTACAATGAGCAGTTCTTC; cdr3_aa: CASSSPPGLSYNEQFF
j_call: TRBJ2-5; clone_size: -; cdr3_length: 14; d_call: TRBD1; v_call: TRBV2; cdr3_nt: TGTGCCAGCGTAAGGGGACAGGGTTTAGAGACCCAGTACTTC; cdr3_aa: CASVRGQGLETQYF
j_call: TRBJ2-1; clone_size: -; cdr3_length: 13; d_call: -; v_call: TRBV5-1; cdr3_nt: TGCGCCAGCAGAATATCGGCGGACAATGAGCAGTTCTTC; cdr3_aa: CASRISADNEQFF
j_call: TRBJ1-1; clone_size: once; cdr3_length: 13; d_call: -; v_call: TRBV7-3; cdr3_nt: TGTGCCAGCAGCTTTAACCTTCAGACTGAAGCTTTCTTT; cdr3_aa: CASSFNLQTEAFF
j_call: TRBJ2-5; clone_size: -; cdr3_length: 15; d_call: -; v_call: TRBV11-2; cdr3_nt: TGTGCCAGCAGCTTCGATGGGGGGGCCCCAGAGACCCAGTACTTC; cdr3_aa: CASSFDGGAPETQYF
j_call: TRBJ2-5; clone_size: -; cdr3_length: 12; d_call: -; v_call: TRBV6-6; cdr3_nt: TGTGCCAGCATGAGGCGTCAAGAGACCCAGTACTTC; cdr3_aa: CASMRRQETQYF
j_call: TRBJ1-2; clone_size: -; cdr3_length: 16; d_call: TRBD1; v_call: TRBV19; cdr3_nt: TGTGCCAGTATCGACATGGGGACAGGGTTGACCTATGGCTACACCTTC; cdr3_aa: CASIDMGTGLTYGYTF
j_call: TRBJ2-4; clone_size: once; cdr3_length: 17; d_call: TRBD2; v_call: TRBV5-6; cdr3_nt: TGTGCCAGCAGCACCGGACTAGCGGGGTTAACCAAAAACATTCAGTACTTC; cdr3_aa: CASSTGLAGLTKNIQYF
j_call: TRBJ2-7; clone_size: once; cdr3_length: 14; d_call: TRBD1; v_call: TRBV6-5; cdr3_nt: TGTGCCAGCAGTTACTCGGGACAGAAATACGAGCAGTACTTC; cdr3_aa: CASSYSGQKYEQYF
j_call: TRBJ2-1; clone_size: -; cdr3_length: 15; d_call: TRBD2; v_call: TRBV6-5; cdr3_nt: TGTGCCAGCAGCCCGCTAGCGGGGATTCGAAATGAGCAGTTCTTC; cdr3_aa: CASSPLAGIRNEQFF
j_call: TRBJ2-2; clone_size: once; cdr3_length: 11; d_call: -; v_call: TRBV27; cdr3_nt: TGTGCCAGCAGTTTCTCCGGGGAGCTGTTTTTT; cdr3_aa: CASSFSGELFF
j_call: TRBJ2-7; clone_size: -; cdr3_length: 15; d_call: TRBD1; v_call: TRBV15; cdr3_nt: TGTGCCACCAGATCGGGACAGGGGGGCACCTACGAGCAGTACTTC; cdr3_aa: CATRSGQGGTYEQYF
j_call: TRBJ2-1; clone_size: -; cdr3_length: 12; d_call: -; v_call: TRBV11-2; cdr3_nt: TGTGCCAGCAGCTTACATCAGGGTGAGCAGTTCTTC; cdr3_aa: CASSLHQGEQFF
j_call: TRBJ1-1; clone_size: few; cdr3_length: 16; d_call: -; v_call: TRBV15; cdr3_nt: TGTGCCACCAGCAGTCCAGACAGTGAGCTTAACACTGAAGCTTTCTTT; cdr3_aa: CATSSPDSELNTEAFF
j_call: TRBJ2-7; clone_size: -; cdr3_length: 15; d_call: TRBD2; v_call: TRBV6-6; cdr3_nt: TGTGCCAGCAGTTACCCCCCCGGGGGGGTGTACGAGCAGTACTTC; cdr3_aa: CASSYPPGGVYEQYF
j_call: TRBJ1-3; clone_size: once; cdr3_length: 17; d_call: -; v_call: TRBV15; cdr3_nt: TGTGCCACCAGCAGAGATCCCGTTCTGAACTCCGGAAACACCATATATTTT; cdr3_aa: CATSRDPVLNSGNTIYF
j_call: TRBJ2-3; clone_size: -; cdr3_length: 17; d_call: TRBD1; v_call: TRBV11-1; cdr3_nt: TGTGCCAGCAGCTTAGGGGACAGTACTCCTAGCACAGATACGCAGTATTTT; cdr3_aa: CASSLGDSTPSTDTQYF
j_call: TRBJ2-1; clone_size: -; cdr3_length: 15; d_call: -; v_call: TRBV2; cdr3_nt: TGTGCCAGCAGGTTGACGCGGAGCTCCTACAATGAGCAGTTCTTC; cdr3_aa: CASRLTRSSYNEQFF
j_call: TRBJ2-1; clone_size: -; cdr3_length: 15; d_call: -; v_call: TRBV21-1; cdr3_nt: TGTGCCAGCACCCCCGAGGGACTTTCCTACAATGAGCAGTTCTTC; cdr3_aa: CASTPEGLSYNEQFF
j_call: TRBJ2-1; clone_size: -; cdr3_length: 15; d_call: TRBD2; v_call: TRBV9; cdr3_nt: TGTGCCAGCAGCGTAGGGGGGGGTGGATACAATGAGCAGTTCTTC; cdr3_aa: CASSVGGGGYNEQFF
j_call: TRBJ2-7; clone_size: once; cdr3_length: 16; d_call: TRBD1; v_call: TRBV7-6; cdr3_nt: TGTGCCAGCAGCCCAAGGCCGAGACAGGGGGCCTACGAGCAGTACTTC; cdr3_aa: CASSPRPRQGAYEQYF
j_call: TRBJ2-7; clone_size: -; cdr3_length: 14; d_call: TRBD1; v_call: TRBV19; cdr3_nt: TGTGCCAGTAGTAACAGGGGGCCCTCCTACGAGCAGTACTTC; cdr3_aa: CASSNRGPSYEQYF
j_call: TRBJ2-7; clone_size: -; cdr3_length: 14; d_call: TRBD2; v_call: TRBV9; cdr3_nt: TGTGCCAGCAGCGTAGGGCTAGCGGGTTACGAGCAGTACTTC; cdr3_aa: CASSVGLAGYEQYF
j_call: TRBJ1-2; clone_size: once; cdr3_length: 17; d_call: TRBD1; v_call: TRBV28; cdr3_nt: TGTGCCAGCAGTTTACGCCAAGGACAGGGGGCTTTCTATGGCTACACCTTC; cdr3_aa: CASSLRQGQGAFYGYTF
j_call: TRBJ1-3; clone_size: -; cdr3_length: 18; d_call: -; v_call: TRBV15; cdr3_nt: TGTGCCACCAGCAGGGGCCTGGTGCAACAGGGACCCTCGGGGACCATATATTTT; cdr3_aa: CATSRGLVQQGPSGTIYF
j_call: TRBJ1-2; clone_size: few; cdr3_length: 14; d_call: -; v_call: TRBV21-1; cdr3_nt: TGTGCCAGCAGCAAGGTACAGGAGAACTATGGCTACACCTTC; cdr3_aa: CASSKVQENYGYTF
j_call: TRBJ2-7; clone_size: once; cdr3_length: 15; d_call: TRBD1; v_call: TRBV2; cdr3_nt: TGTGCCAGCAAACGGGACAGGGTTTTTCCCTACGAGCAGTACTTC; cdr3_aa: CASKRDRVFPYEQYF
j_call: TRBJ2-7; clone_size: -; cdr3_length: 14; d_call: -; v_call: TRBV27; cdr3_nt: TGTGCCAGCAGCCCCCTGTTATGGAGAGGCGAGCAGTACTTC; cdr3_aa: CASSPLLWRGEQYF
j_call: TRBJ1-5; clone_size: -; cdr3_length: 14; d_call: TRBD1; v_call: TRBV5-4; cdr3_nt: TGTACCAGCAGCCCAGGGGGAACTGATCAGCCCCAGCATTTT; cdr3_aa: CTSSPGGTDQPQHF
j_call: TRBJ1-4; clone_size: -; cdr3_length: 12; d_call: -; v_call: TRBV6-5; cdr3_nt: TGTGCCAGCAGTCAAACTAATGAAAAACTGTTTTTT; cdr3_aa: CASSQTNEKLFF
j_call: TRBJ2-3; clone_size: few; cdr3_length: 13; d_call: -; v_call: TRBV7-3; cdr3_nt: TGTGCCAGCAGCTTAACGAGGTCAGATACGCAGTATTTT; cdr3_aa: CASSLTRSDTQYF
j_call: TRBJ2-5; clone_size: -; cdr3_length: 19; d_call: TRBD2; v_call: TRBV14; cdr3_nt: TGTGCCAGCAGCCAACCGGGACTAGACCGAGGAGTCGGCCAAGAGACCCAGTACTTC; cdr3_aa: CASSQPGLDRGVGQETQYF
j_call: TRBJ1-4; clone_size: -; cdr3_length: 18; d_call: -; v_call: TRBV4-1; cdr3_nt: TGCGCCAGCAGCCAAGATTCGTTTTGGACGCAGGGCGCTTATGAACTGTTTTTT; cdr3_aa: CASSQDSFWTQGAYELFF
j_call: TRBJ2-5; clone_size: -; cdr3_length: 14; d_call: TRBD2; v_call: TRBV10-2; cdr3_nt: TGCGCCAGCAGTGAGTCACGGGGGGGAGAGACCCAGTACTTC; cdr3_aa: CASSESRGGETQYF
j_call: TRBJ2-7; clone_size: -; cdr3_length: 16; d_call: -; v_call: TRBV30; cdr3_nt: TGTGCCTGGAGTGTATGTCGAGAGGGGGTTTCCTACGAGCAGTACTTC; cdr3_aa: CAWSVCREGVSYEQYF
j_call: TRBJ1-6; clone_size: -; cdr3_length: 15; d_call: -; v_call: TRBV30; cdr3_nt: TGTGCCTGGACCAGCGGTCTACGGGCTGTTCTGGCCCTCCACTTT; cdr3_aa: CAWTSGLRAVLALHF
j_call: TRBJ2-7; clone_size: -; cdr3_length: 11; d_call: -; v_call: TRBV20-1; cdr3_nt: TGCAGTGCTAGACCGGGTTTCGAGCAGTACTTC; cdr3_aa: CSARPGFEQYF
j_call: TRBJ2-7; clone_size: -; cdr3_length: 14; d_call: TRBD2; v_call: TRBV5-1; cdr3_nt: TGCGCCAGCAGGGAAGCGGGGGGGACCTACGAGCAGTACTTC; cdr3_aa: CASREAGGTYEQYF
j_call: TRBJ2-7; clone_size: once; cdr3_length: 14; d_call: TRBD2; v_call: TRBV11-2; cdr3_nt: TGTGCCAGCAGCTTAGGTGCGGGGGGGAACGAGCAGTACTTC; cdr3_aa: CASSLGAGGNEQYF
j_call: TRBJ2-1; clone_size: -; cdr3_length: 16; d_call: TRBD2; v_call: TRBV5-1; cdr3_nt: TGCGCCAGCAGCTCCAAGCGGGGGGGCCTTAGGGATGAGCAGTTCTTC; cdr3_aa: CASSSKRGGLRDEQFF
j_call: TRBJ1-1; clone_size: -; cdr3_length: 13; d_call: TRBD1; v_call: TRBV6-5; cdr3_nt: TGTGCCACAAATGACAGGGAAGACACTGAAGCTTTCTTT; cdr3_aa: CATNDREDTEAFF
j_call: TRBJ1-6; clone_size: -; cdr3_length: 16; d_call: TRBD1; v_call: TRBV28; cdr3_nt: TGTGCCAGCCAGGGGACAGCCGTCTCCTATAATTCACCCCTCCACTTT; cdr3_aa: CASQGTAVSYNSPLHF
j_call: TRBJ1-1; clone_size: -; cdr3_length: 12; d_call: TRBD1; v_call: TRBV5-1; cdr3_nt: TGCGCCAGCAGCTTACAGGGGGCTGAAGCTTTCTTT; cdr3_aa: CASSLQGAEAFF
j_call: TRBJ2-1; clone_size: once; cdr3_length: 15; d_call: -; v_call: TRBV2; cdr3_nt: TGTGCCACCAGCTCCCCAGGGGAGATTGATAGTGAGCAGTTCTTC; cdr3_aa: CATSSPGEIDSEQFF
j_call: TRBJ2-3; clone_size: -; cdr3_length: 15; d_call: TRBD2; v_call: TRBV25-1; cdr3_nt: TGTGCCAGCAGTGATAGCGGGAGAATCACAGATACGCAGTATTTT; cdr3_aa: CASSDSGRITDTQYF
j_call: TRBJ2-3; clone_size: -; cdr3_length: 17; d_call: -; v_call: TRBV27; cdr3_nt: TGTGCCAGCAGTTTATTCTCGCTAGCAGCCTCAACAGATACGCAGTATTTT; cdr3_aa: CASSLFSLAASTDTQYF
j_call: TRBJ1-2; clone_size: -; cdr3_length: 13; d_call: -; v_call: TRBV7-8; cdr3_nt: TGTGCCAGCAGCTTACCAGGGAGGTATGGCTACACCTTC; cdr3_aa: CASSLPGRYGYTF
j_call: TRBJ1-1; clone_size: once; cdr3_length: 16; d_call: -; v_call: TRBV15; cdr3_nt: TGTGCCACCAGCAGAGATCAAGGGGTGGGGGGCACTGAAGCTTTCTTT; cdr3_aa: CATSRDQGVGGTEAFF